The T cell receptor beta chain described here comes from a study of T cell responses to AZD1222 COVID-19 vaccine. The count of this clone is one. Its cognate antigen is unknown. Repertoires were generated with immunoSEQ multiplex PCR, while TCRdb's copy carries only in-frame clones and drops some. The repertoire includes around 29,000 clones, about 93% of them detected once, and 8.1% sits in the top ten. Study conclusions and caveats: Baseline antibody screening turned up just a handful of seropositive AZD1222 recipients. Spike-specific TCR breadth and depth both grew after two AZD1222 doses.

This CDR3 region has 15 residues. Germline CDR1 and CDR2: SGHNT and YYREEE (reference sequence). J gave up 5 bases and V 3 bases, and 4 bases lay outside the gene matches. This sequence joins TRBV5-4 and TRBJ2-1; 11 positions match TRBD2. This clonotype was obtained from an adult in good health. The starting material was peripheral blood, obtained on day 0 of AZD1222 vaccination. In nucleotides, the CDR3 is TGTGCCAGCAGCTCCCTAGCGGGAGGTAACAATGAGCAGTTCTTC. As protein: CASSSLAGGNNEQFF. The variable domain in full, with the rest retrieved from reference TRBV5-4 and TRBJ2-1, is ETGVTQSPTHLIKTRGQQVTLRCSSQSGHNTVSWYQQALGQGPQFIFQYYREEENGRGNFPPRFSGLQFPNYSSELNVNALELDDSALYLCASSSLAGGNNEQFFGPGTRLTVL.